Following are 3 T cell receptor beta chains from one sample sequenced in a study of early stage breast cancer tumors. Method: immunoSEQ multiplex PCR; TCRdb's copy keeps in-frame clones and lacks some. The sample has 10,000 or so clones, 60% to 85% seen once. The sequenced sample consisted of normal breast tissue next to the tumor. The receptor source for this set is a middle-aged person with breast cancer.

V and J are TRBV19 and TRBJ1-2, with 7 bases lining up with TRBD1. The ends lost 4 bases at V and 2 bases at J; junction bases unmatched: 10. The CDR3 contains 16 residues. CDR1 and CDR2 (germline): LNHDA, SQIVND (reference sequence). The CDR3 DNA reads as TGTGCCAGTAGTAGAGTGGGACAGCTACCGAACTATGGCTACACCTTC. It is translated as CASSRVGQLPNYGYTF.

The CDR3 DNA sequence: TGTGCCAGCAGTGCGACAGGGGGCTTCGATGGCTACACCTTC. Its protein product is CASSATGGFDGYTF. V gene TRBV6-4 combines with J gene TRBJ1-2, with 10 bases lining up with TRBD1. The CDR3 has 14 residues. The J segment lost 6 bases and the V segment lost 4 bases, leaving 5 bases of the junction unmatched. CDR1 MRHNA and CDR2 SNTAGT come from the germline V gene.

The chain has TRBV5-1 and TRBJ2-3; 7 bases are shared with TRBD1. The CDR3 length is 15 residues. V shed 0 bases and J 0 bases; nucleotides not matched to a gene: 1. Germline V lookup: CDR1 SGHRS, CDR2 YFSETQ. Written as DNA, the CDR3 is TGCGCCAGCAGCTTGGAACAGGGGAGCACAGATACGCAGTATTTT. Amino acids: CASSLEQGSTDTQYF.